The clone carrying this TCR beta chain was found many times. For CDR3 and TCR beta VDJ profiling, genomic DNA was the template used. TCRdb reprocessed the reads via MiXCR and lists one record per CDR3 protein. The table records around 200,000 distinct CDR3 sequences, roughly half of them present only once. The entry originates in a study of CD8+CD57+ T cells in acquired aplastic anemia. Study summary: Healthy donor CD4+ cell samples had a mean of roughly 9.8 million reads.

The germline CDR1 and CDR2 sequences are ENHRY and SYGVKD. This CDR3 has 14 residues. V lost 5 bases to trimming and J lost 6 bases, with 16 bases between them. The sequenced sample consisted of sorted CD4+, CD8+, or CD8+CD57+ T cells (not recorded which) from PBMCs. The receptor was derived from a human donor in good health, serving as a control. The chain recombines TRBV10-3 with TRBJ1-2, with D possibly being TRBD1 (6 bases). CDR3 in amino acids: CAISTQGQFDGYTF. In DNA, the CDR3 is TGTGCCATCAGTACCCAGGGACAATTTGATGGCTACACCTTC.